What follows describes a single T cell receptor (beta chain). The data stem from a study of blood T cell repertoires in COVID-19. Repertoires were generated with immunoSEQ multiplex PCR, while TCRdb's copy carries only in-frame clones and drops some. The table shows 200,000 to 250,000 clones, with under 90% occurring only once. This CDR3 contains 16 residues. Cohort placement rested on clinical history that participants reported themselves. The clonotype comes from a woman in her 40s who had been exposed to COVID-19. The chain links TRBV21-1 to TRBJ2-5; TRBD1 was called by the table and not checked on the DNA. TRBV21-1 corresponds to a pseudogene. The material sequenced was PBMCs or T cells enriched from blood (not recorded which). The CDR3 protein is CASSKAYRDTKRAQYF. Written as DNA, the CDR3 is TGTGCCAGCAGCAAGGCCTACCGGGACACCAAGAGGGCCCAGTACTTC.